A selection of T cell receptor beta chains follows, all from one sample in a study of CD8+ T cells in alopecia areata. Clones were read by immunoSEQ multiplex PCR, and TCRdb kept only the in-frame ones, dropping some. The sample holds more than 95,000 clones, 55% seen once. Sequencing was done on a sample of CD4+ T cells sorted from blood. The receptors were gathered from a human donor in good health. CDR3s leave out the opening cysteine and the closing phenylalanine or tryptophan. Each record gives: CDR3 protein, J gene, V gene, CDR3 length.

CDR3 protein: ASSSDSYGYT; J gene: TRBJ1-2; V gene: TRBV2; CDR3 length: 10
CDR3 protein: AWSRKGNSPLH; J gene: TRBJ1-6; V gene: TRBV30; CDR3 length: 11
CDR3 protein: ASSAGPGPRTPGELF; J gene: TRBJ2-2; V gene: TRBV11-3; CDR3 length: 15
CDR3 protein: ASRASGGWAYNEQF; J gene: TRBJ2-1; V gene: TRBV5-4; CDR3 length: 14
CDR3 protein: ASKRRGQGTEQY; J gene: TRBJ2-7; V gene: TRBV28; CDR3 length: 12
CDR3 protein: ASSEQGHYGYT; J gene: TRBJ1-2; V gene: TRBV2; CDR3 length: 11
CDR3 protein: ASSQTWGPNYGYT; J gene: TRBJ1-2; V gene: TRBV23-1; CDR3 length: 13
CDR3 protein: SGSSPPNEQF; J gene: TRBJ2-1; V gene: TRBV29-1; CDR3 length: 10
CDR3 protein: SVAAVMNTEAF; J gene: TRBJ1-1; V gene: TRBV29-1; CDR3 length: 11
CDR3 protein: ASSLVGEDTQY; J gene: TRBJ2-3; V gene: TRBV5-6; CDR3 length: 11
CDR3 protein: ASSRQVPYEQY; J gene: TRBJ2-7; V gene: TRBV28; CDR3 length: 11
CDR3 protein: AWSVQGGQPQH; J gene: TRBJ1-5; V gene: TRBV30; CDR3 length: 11
CDR3 protein: ASSYQGSNSPLH; J gene: TRBJ1-6; V gene: TRBV7-2; CDR3 length: 12
CDR3 protein: AWSSGQGNQPQH; J gene: TRBJ1-5; V gene: TRBV30; CDR3 length: 12
CDR3 protein: ASKSGLATDTQY; J gene: TRBJ2-3; V gene: TRBV6-6; CDR3 length: 12
CDR3 protein: AWSSLDRELDTQY; J gene: TRBJ2-3; V gene: TRBV30; CDR3 length: 13
CDR3 protein: SVQRAGEKLF; J gene: TRBJ1-4; V gene: TRBV29-1; CDR3 length: 10
CDR3 protein: ASSPVGGVYNEQF; J gene: TRBJ2-1; V gene: TRBV7-7; CDR3 length: 13
CDR3 protein: SVGDRARTDTQY; J gene: TRBJ2-3; V gene: TRBV29-1; CDR3 length: 12
CDR3 protein: ASQPRDRTNEQY; J gene: TRBJ2-7; V gene: TRBV28; CDR3 length: 12
CDR3 protein: ASSLTSGGFGANVLT; J gene: TRBJ2-6; V gene: TRBV7-2; CDR3 length: 15
CDR3 protein: ASSQSTRNQPQH; J gene: TRBJ1-5; V gene: TRBV7-2; CDR3 length: 12
CDR3 protein: ASSLGVGELF; J gene: TRBJ2-2; V gene: TRBV11-2; CDR3 length: 10
CDR3 protein: ASSYGAGGQTQY; J gene: TRBJ2-5; V gene: TRBV6-5; CDR3 length: 12
CDR3 protein: ASSQDRGTRDYEQY; J gene: TRBJ2-7; V gene: TRBV4-3; CDR3 length: 14
CDR3 protein: ASSVGPPLSGANVLT; J gene: TRBJ2-6; V gene: TRBV5-1; CDR3 length: 15
CDR3 protein: AWSVRQNSPLH; J gene: TRBJ1-6; V gene: TRBV30; CDR3 length: 11
CDR3 protein: SVEERGDGYT; J gene: TRBJ1-2; V gene: TRBV29-1; CDR3 length: 10
CDR3 protein: SVERGRGGNEQF; J gene: TRBJ2-1; V gene: TRBV29-1; CDR3 length: 12
CDR3 protein: ASSLGYGHMNTEAF; J gene: TRBJ1-1; V gene: TRBV5-1; CDR3 length: 14
CDR3 protein: ASSAQRDTWNQPQH; J gene: TRBJ1-5; V gene: TRBV2; CDR3 length: 14
CDR3 protein: AISDLDRGLVEAF; J gene: TRBJ1-1; V gene: TRBV10-3; CDR3 length: 13
CDR3 protein: SVGTHSGNTIY; J gene: TRBJ1-3; V gene: TRBV29-1; CDR3 length: 11
CDR3 protein: ASSPQGGVQY; J gene: TRBJ2-4; V gene: TRBV11-2; CDR3 length: 10
CDR3 protein: ASSAIGQVNTEAF; J gene: TRBJ1-1; V gene: TRBV5-4; CDR3 length: 13
CDR3 protein: ASSLAGSDSYGYT; J gene: TRBJ1-2; V gene: TRBV28; CDR3 length: 13
CDR3 protein: ASSPRDRGGNEQF; J gene: TRBJ2-1; V gene: TRBV28; CDR3 length: 13
CDR3 protein: SVGGAANEKLF; J gene: TRBJ1-4; V gene: TRBV29-1; CDR3 length: 11
CDR3 protein: ASSGTGWGQY; J gene: TRBJ2-5; V gene: TRBV28; CDR3 length: 10
CDR3 protein: SVEGRVTDTQY; J gene: TRBJ2-3; V gene: TRBV29-1; CDR3 length: 11
CDR3 protein: ASSLRQRGTARSSGANVLT; J gene: TRBJ2-6; V gene: TRBV9; CDR3 length: 19
CDR3 protein: SVGAGYELAF; J gene: TRBJ1-1; V gene: TRBV29-1; CDR3 length: 10
CDR3 protein: ASSSGLYNEQF; J gene: TRBJ2-1; V gene: TRBV7-2; CDR3 length: 11
CDR3 protein: ASSLEFWSYGYT; J gene: TRBJ1-2; V gene: TRBV7-2; CDR3 length: 12
CDR3 protein: AWSVVLNTEAF; J gene: TRBJ1-1; V gene: TRBV30; CDR3 length: 11
CDR3 protein: ASSRGPADGYT; J gene: TRBJ1-2; V gene: TRBV4-2; CDR3 length: 11
CDR3 protein: ASSLGQNTGELF; J gene: TRBJ2-2; V gene: TRBV7-2; CDR3 length: 12
CDR3 protein: ASSFNRGYEQY; J gene: TRBJ2-7; V gene: TRBV7-2; CDR3 length: 11
CDR3 protein: TVRVGGNTEAF; J gene: TRBJ1-1; V gene: TRBV29-1; CDR3 length: 11